This is a list of T cell receptor beta chains from one sample in a study of cytomegalovirus exposure and HLA in healthy donors. Method: immunoSEQ multiplex PCR; TCRdb's copy keeps in-frame clones and lacks some. The repertoire holds about 190,000 clones, over 80% seen once, with 6.3% in the top ten. Input material: PBMCs. All receptors derive from a man aged 35 to 55 in good health and CMV-seropositive. Both conserved end residues are part of each CDR3. The D gene is left open where the match is weak. Some rows mark clone size as missing; the rest say once, few, many or name a class of expanded clone.

>TRBD1|TRBV11-2|-|TRBJ2-7
TGTGCCAGCAGCGGACAGGGCCTAGGACCCTTCTACGAGCAGTACTTC
CASSGQGLGPFYEQYF
>-|TRBV27|-|TRBJ2-5
TGTGCCAGCAGTATGGGGGGTTTAGGCCAAGAGACCCAGTACTTC
CASSMGGLGQETQYF
>TRBD1|TRBV9|-|TRBJ2-1
TGTGCCAGCAGCGGGACAGGGGGCTACAATGAGCAGTTCTTC
CASSGTGGYNEQFF
>-|TRBV10-3|once|TRBJ1-1
TGTGCCATCAGTGAGACGGGAACTGAAGCTTTCTTT
CAISETGTEAFF
>-|TRBV5-5|-|TRBJ1-5
TGTGCCAGCAGCTTGAGAGAGCCTAGCAATCAGCCCCAGCATTTT
CASSLREPSNQPQHF
>-|TRBV11-2|-|TRBJ2-7
TGTGCCAGCAGCGTGGGAAATGGGACTCCCCTTGGACACGAGCAGTACTTC
CASSVGNGTPLGHEQYF
>TRBD2|TRBV9|-|TRBJ2-1
TGTGCCAGCAGCCCTCTAGCGGGGGTCTGTTGTTTCAATGAGCAGTTCTTC
CASSPLAGVCCFNEQFF
>-|TRBV23-1|-|TRBJ2-1
TGCGCCAGCAGTCACCAAAATACAGGGAATGAGCAGTTCTTC
CASSHQNTGNEQFF
>TRBD1|TRBV2|few|TRBJ2-2
TGTGCCAGCAGTGACGGACAGGGTCCCACCGGGGAGCTGTTTTTT
CASSDGQGPTGELFF
>-|TRBV9|-|TRBJ2-7
TGTGCCAGCAGCGTAGGGATAGCCGTTCCCTACGAGCAGTACTTC
CASSVGIAVPYEQYF
>TRBD1|TRBV6-5|-|TRBJ1-2
TGTGCCAGCAGCTACAGGGGTTATAACTATGGCTACACCTTC
CASSYRGYNYGYTF
>TRBD2|TRBV7-9|-|TRBJ2-7
TGTGCCAGCAGCTCCCTAGGACTAGCAGGAGGCGAGCAGTACTTC
CASSSLGLAGGEQYF
>TRBD1|TRBV7-2|-|TRBJ2-5
TGTGCCAGCAGCCCGGGACAGGGGAGGGAGACCCAGTACTTC
CASSPGQGRETQYF
>TRBD1|TRBV5-1|once|TRBJ2-7
TGCGCCAGCAGCTTGAAGGCAGGGGGCGCCTACGAGCAGTACTTC
CASSLKAGGAYEQYF
>-|TRBV18|-|TRBJ1-1
TGTGCCAGCTCACTAGTTGGCACTGAAGCTTTCTTT
CASSLVGTEAFF
>-|TRBV6-5|-|TRBJ2-7
TGTGCCAGCAGTTACTCGTACTCTTCGGTCTACGAGCAGTACTTC
CASSYSYSSVYEQYF
>TRBD1|TRBV7-9|-|TRBJ1-4
TGTGCCAGCAGCGACAGGGAACCCGTTGAAAAACTGTTTTTT
CASSDREPVEKLFF
>-|TRBV7-2|-|TRBJ2-5
TGTGCCAGCAGCTGGGGGACTTCCGGAGCAGAGACCCAGTACTTC
CASSWGTSGAETQYF